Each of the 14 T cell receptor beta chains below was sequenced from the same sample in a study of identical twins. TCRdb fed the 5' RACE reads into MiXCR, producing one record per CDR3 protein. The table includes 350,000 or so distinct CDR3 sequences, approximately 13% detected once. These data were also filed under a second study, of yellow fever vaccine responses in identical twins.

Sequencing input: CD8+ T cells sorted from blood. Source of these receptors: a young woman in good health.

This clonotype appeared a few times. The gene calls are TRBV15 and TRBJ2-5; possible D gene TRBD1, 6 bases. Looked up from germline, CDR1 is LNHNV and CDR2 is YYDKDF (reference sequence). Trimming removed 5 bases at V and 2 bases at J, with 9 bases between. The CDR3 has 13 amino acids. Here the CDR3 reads CATSVDSQETQYF. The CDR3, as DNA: TGTGCCACCAGCGTGGACAGTCAAGAGACCCAGTACTTC.

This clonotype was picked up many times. Here the CDR3 reads CASSPGGGHVNNEQFF. The CDR3 bases are TGTGCCAGCAGCCCCGGGGGGGGACACGTTAACAATGAGCAGTTCTTC. The chain carries TRBV7-9 and TRBJ2-1; 8 bases map to TRBD2. Losses at the gene ends were 5 bases for V and 5 bases for J; bases not matched to a gene: 11. The CDR3 has 16 residues. Per the germline V gene, CDR1 is SEHNR and CDR2 is FQNEAQ (reference sequence).

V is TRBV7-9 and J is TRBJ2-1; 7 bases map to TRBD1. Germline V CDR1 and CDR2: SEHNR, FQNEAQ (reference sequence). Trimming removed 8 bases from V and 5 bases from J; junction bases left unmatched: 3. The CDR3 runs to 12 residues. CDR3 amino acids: CASWGQHNEQFF. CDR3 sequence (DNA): TGTGCCAGCTGGGGACAGCACAATGAGCAGTTCTTC. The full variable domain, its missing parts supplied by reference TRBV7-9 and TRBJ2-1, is DTGVSQNPRHKITKRGQNVTFRCDPISEHNRLYWYRQTLGQGPEFLTYFQNEAQLEKSRLLSDRFSAERPKGSFSTLEIQRTEQGDSAMYLCASWGQHNEQFFGPGTRLTVL.

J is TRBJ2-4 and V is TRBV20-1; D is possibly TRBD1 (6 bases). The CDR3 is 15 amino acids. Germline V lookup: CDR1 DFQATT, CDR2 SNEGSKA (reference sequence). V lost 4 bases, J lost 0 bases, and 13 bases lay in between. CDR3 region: CSAIRDTVAKNIQYF. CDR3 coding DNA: TGCAGTGCTATCCGGGACACAGTAGCCAAAAACATTCAGTACTTC.

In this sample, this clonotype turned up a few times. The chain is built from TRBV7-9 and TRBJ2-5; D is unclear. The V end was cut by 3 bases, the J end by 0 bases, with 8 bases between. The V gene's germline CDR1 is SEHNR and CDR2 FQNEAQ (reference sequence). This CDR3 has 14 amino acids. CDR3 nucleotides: TGTGCCAGCAGCTTCCGGACGGACCAAGAGACCCAGTACTTC. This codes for CASSFRTDQETQYF.

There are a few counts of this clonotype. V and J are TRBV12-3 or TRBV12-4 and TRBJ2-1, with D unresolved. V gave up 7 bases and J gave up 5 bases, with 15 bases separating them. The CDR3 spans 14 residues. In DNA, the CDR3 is TGTGCCAGCACCTTAACCGGGCCAAACAATGAGCAGTTCTTC. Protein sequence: CASTLTGPNNEQFF.

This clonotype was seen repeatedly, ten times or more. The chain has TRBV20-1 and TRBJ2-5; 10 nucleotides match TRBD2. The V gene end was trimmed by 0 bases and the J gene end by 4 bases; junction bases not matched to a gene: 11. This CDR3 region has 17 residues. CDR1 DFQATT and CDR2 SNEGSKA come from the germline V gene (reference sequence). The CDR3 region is CSARESSGSHAGETQYF. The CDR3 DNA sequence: TGCAGTGCTAGAGAATCTAGCGGGAGCCACGCGGGAGAGACCCAGTACTTC.

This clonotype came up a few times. CDR3 sequence (DNA): TGTGCCAGCAGGGACAGGGCCGGGGAGCTGTTTTTT. Its protein product is CASRDRAGELFF. This chain uses TRBV12-3 or TRBV12-4 with TRBJ2-2; 8 bases line up with TRBD1. The CDR3 has 12 residues. Losses at the gene ends were 6 bases for V and 6 bases for J; bases not matched to a gene: 0.

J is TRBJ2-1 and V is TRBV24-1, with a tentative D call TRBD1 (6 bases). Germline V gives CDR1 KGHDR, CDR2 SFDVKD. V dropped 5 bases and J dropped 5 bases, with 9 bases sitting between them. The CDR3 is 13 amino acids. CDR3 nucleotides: TGTGCCACCAGTGGACAGGTCGACAATGAGCAGTTCTTC. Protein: CATSGQVDNEQFF.

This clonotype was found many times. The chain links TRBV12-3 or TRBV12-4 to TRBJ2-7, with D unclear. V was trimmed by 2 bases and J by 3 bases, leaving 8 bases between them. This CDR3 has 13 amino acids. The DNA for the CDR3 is TGTGCCAGCAGTTTATCCGGAAGCTACGAGCAGTACGTC. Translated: CASSLSGSYEQYV.

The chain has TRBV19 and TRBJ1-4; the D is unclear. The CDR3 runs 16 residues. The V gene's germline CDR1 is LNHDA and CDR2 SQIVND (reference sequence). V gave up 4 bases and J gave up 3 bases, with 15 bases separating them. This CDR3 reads CASSTRSQLANEKLFF. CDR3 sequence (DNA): TGTGCCAGTAGTACGCGATCACAGTTGGCTAATGAAAAACTGTTTTTT.

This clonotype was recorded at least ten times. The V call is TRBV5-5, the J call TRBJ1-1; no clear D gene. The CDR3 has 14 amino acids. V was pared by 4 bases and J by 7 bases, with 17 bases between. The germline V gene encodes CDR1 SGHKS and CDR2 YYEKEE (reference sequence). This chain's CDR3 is CASSIELHANEAFF. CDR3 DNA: TGTGCCAGCAGCATAGAACTCCATGCAAATGAAGCTTTCTTT.

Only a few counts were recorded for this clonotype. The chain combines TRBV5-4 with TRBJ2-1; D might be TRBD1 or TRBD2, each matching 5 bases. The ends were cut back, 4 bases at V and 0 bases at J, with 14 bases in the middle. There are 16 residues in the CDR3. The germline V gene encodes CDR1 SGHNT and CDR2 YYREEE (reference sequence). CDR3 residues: CASSPDWGSSYNEQFF. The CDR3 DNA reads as TGTGCCAGCAGCCCTGATTGGGGGAGCTCCTACAATGAGCAGTTCTTC. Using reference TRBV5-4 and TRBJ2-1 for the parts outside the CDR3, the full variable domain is ETGVTQSPTHLIKTRGQQVTLRCSSQSGHNTVSWYQQALGQGPQFIFQYYREEENGRGNFPPRFSGLQFPNYSSELNVNALELDDSALYLCASSPDWGSSYNEQFFGPGTRLTVL.

The CDR3 is CASSSSGYYGANVLTF. CDR3 coding DNA: TGTGCCAGCAGCTCGTCCGGTTACTATGGGGCCAACGTCCTGACTTTC. The chain recombines TRBV11-2 with TRBJ2-6; unclear D gene. The CDR3 loop spans 16 amino acids. CDR1 SGHAT and CDR2 FQNNGV come from the germline V gene. The V end lost 4 bases, the J end lost 3 bases, and 13 bases lay between the germline ends.